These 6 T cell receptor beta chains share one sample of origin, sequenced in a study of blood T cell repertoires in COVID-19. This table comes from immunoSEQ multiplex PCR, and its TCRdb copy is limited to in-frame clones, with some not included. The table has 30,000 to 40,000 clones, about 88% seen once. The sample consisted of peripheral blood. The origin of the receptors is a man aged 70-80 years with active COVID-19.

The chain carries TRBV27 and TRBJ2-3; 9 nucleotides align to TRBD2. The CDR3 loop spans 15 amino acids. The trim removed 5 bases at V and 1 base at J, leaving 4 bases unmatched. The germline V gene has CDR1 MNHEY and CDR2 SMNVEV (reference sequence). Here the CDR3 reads CASSPWTSGTDTQYF. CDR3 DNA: TGTGCCAGCAGTCCGTGGACTAGCGGCACAGATACGCAGTATTTT.

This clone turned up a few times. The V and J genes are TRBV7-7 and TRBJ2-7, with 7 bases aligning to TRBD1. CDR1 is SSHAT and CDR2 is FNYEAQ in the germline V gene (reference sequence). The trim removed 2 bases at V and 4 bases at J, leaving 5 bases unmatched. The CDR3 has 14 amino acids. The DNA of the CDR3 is TGTGCCAGCAGCTTACAGGGGGTGGGTTACGAGCAGTACTTC. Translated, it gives CASSLQGVGYEQYF. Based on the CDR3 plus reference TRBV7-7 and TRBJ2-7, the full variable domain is GAGVSQSPRYKVTKRGQDVTLRCDPISSHATLYWYQQALGQGPEFLTYFNYEAQPDKSGLPSDRFSAERPEGSISTLTIQRTEQRDSAMYRCASSLQGVGYEQYFGPGTRLTVT.

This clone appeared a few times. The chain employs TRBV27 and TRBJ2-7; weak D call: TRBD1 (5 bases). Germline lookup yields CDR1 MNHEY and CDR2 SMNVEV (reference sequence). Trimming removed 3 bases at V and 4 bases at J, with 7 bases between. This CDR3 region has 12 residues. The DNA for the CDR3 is TGTGCCAGCAGTTTGGGGCGGTACGAGCAGTACTTC. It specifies CASSLGRYEQYF.

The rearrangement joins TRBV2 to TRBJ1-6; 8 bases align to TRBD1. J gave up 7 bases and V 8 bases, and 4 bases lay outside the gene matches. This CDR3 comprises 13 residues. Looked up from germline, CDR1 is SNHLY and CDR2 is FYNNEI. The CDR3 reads CASVGQGNSPLHF. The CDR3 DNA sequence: TGTGCCAGCGTCGGACAGGGCAATTCACCCCTCCACTTT.

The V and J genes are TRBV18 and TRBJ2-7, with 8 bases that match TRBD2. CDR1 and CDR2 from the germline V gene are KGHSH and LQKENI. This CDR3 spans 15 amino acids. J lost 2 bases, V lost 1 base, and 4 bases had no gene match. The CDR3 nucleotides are TGTGCCAGCTCACCACGGCAAGCGGGAGCCTACGAGCAGTACTTC. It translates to CASSPRQAGAYEQYF.

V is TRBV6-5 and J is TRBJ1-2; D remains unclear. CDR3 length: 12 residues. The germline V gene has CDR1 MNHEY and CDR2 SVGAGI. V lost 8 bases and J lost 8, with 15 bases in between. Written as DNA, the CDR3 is TGTGCCAGCTCCCGGGGATCCGGGGGCTACACCTTC. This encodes CASSRGSGGYTF.